Listed here is a single T cell receptor (beta chain). The CDR3 is 13 residues long. Trimming shortened V by 5 bases and J by 1 base, and 8 bases separated the two germline ends. CDR1 is SGHTA and CDR2 is FQGTGA in the germline V gene. This entry comes from a study of blood T cells in healthy people across ages. For the second PCR, which ran for about 6 to 12 cycles, a sample-barcoded 5' primer and a J-beta primer mix were used. TCRdb analysed the 5' RACE reads with MiXCR anew, one entry per CDR3 protein. The sample holds 900,000 to 950,000 distinct CDR3 sequences, just under 30% seen once. The sample was also linked to a second study, of T cells of mothers and their children. That work states: The whole RNA yield was converted to cDNA, approximately 1.6 ug per 15 ul. The overlap seen between related mothers and children slightly exceeded that of unrelated pairs, though not significantly.

This sequence originates from a woman between 40 and 55 years old in good health. V is TRBV7-3 and J is TRBJ1-1; D is unresolved. The sequencing sample was made of blood. CDR3 residues: CASSRSPNTEAFF. The CDR3, as DNA: TGTGCCAGCAGCCGCAGCCCGAACACTGAAGCTTTCTTT.